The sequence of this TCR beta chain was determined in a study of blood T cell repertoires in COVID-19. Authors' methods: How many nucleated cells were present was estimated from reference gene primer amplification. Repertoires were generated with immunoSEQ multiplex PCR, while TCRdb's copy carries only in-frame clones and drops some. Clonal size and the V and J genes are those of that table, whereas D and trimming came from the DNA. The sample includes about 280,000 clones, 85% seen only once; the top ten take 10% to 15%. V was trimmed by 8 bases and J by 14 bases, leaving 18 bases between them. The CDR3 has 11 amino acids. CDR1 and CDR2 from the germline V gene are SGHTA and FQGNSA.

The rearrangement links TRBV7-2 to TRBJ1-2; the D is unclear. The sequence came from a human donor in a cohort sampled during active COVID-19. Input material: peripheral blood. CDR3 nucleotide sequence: TGTGCCAGCGCGGCGGAAAAGTATCAAACCTTC. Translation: CASAAEKYQTF.